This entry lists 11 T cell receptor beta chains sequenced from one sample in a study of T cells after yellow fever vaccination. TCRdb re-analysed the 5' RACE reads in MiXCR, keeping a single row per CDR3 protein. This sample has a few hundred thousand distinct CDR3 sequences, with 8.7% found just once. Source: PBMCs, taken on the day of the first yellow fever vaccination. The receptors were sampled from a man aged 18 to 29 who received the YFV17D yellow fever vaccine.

The CDR3 region is CASSLELGTGIYNEQFF. The CDR3 nucleotides are TGTGCCAGCAGCTTGGAGTTGGGGACAGGAATATACAATGAGCAGTTCTTC. This rearrangement joins TRBV5-6 to TRBJ2-1, with 8 bases that match TRBD1. The trim removed 0 bases at V and 4 bases at J, leaving 9 bases unmatched. The CDR3 has 17 amino acids. Germline CDR1 and CDR2: SGHDT and YYEEEE. The complete variable domain, with remaining parts taken from reference TRBV5-6 and TRBJ2-1, reads DAGVTQSPTHLIKTRGQQVTLRCSPKSGHDTVSWYQQALGQGPQFIFQYYEEEERQRGNFPDRFSGHQFPNYSSELNVNALLLGDSALYLCASSLELGTGIYNEQFFGPGTRLTVL.

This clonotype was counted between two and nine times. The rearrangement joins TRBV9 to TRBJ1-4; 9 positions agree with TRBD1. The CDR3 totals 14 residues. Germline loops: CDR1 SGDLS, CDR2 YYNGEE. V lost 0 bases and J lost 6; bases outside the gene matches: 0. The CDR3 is CASSVDRGHEKLFF. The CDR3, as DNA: TGTGCCAGCAGCGTAGACAGGGGGCATGAAAAACTGTTTTTT.

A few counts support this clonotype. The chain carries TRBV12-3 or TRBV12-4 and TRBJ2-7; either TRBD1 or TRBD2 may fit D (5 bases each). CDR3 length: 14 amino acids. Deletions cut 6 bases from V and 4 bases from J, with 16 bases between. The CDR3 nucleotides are TGTGCCAGCAGCCTCTTTCTCGGGGCTTACGAGCAGTACTTC. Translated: CASSLFLGAYEQYF.

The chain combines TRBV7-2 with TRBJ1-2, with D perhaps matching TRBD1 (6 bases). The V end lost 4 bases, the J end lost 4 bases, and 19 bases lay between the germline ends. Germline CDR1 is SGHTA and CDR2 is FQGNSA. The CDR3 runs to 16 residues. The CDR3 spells CASSWASGGRGYGYTF. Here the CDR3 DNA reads TGTGCCAGCAGCTGGGCCTCGGGAGGCAGGGGCTATGGCTACACCTTC.

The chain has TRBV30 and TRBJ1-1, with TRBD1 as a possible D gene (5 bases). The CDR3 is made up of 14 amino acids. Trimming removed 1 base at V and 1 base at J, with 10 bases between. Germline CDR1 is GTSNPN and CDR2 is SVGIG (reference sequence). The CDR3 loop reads CAWSGLGANTEAFF. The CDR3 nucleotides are TGTGCCTGGAGTGGTTTAGGGGCGAACACTGAAGCTTTCTTT.

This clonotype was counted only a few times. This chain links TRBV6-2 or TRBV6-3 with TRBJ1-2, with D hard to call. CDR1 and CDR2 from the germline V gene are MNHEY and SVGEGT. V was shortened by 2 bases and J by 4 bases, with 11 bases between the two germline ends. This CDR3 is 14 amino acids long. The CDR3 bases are TGTGCCAGCAGTTACAACACGGGCTTCTATGGCTACACCTTC. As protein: CASSYNTGFYGYTF.

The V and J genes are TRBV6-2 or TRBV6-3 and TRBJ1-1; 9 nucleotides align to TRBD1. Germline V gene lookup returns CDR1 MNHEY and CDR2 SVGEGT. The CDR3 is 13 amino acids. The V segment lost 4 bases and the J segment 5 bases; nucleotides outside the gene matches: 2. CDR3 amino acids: CASSWDRATEAFF. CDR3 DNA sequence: TGTGCCAGCAGTTGGGACAGGGCTACTGAAGCTTTCTTT.

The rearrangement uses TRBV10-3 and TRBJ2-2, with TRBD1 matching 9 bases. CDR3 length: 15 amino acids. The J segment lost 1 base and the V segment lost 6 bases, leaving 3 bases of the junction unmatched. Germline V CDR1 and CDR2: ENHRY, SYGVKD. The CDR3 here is CAISPGQGNTGELFF. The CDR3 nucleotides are TGTGCCATCAGCCCGGGACAGGGGAACACCGGGGAGCTGTTTTTT.

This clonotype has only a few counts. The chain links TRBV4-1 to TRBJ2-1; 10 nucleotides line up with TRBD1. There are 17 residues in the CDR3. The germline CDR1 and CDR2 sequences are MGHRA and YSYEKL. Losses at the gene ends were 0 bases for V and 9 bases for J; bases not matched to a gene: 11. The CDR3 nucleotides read TGCGCCAGCAGCCAAGAGGGGGTTTGGGACAGGGGTGGTGAGCAGTTCTTC. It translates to CASSQEGVWDRGGEQFF.

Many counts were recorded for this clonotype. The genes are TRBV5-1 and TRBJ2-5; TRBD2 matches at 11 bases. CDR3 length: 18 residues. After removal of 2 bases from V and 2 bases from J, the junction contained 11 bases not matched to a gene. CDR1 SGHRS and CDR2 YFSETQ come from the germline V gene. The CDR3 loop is CASSFTGLAGGQQETQYF. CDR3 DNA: TGCGCCAGCAGCTTCACAGGGCTAGCGGGGGGCCAGCAAGAGACCCAGTACTTC.

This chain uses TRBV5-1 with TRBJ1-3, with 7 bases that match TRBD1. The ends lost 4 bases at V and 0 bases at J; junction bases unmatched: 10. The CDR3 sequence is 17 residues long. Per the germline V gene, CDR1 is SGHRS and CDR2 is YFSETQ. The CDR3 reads CASSRVGTANSGNTIYF. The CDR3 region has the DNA TGCGCCAGCAGCCGCGTGGGGACAGCGAACTCTGGAAACACCATATATTTT.